The clone carrying this T cell receptor beta chain occurred a few times. Its antigen remains unidentified. Investigators reverse transcribed all isolated RNA, so they sequenced expressed TCRB transcripts. Mean read depth for naive, central memory and regulatory T cell samples was roughly 4 million reads. Clones were read by immunoSEQ multiplex PCR, and TCRdb kept only the in-frame ones, dropping some. This sample has around 160,000 clones, with around 8.4% found just once. This record comes from a study of beta chain features in type 1 diabetes. Overall study results and limits: Type 1 diabetes patients had moderately but significantly shorter TCRB CDR3s in all four CD4+ subsets.

The CDR3 has 13 amino acids. The V end was cut by 5 bases, the J end by 6 bases, with 13 bases between. Germline CDR1 and CDR2: MNHEY and SVGAGI. Markers CD45RO/CCR7/CD25/CD127/CD95/CD27 served to sort CD4+ naive, central memory, regulatory and stem cell-like memory cells. Source material: central memory CD4+ T cells from blood. V gene TRBV6-5 combines with J gene TRBJ2-5, with a possible D match to TRBD1 (6 bases). The sequence came from a woman aged 18-29 years with type 1 diabetes. In nucleotides, the CDR3 is TGTGCCAGCAGTCACGGACAGATGAAGACCCAGTACTTC. It yields the protein CASSHGQMKTQYF.